Listed below are T cell receptor beta chains from one sample, sequenced in a study of T cell responses to AZD1222 COVID-19 vaccine. Only in-frame clones appear in the TCRdb table, and some are missing; sequencing was by immunoSEQ multiplex PCR. The sample consists of 97,000 or so clones, more than 85% of them appearing once. Sequencing used peripheral blood, obtained on day 0 of AZD1222 vaccination. These receptors were collected from an adult in good health. CDR3s include the opening cysteine and the closing phenylalanine or tryptophan. A D gene is named only where the DNA matches it firmly. Some rows mark clone size as missing; the rest say once, few, many or name a class of expanded clone.

v_call: TRBV9
clone_size: -
cdr3_length: 15
d_call: TRBD2
j_call: TRBJ2-7
cdr3_nt: TGTGCCAGCAGCGGTGCTAGCGGGAGGGCCGCTGAGCAGTACTTC
cdr3_aa: CASSGASGRAAEQYF

v_call: TRBV19
clone_size: -
cdr3_length: 13
d_call: TRBD1
j_call: TRBJ1-1
cdr3_nt: TGTGCCAGTACCTCGACAGGGGGAACTGAAGCTTTCTTT
cdr3_aa: CASTSTGGTEAFF

v_call: TRBV29-1
clone_size: -
cdr3_length: 13
d_call: TRBD2
j_call: TRBJ2-5
cdr3_nt: TGCAGCGTTGAGACTAGCGGGACGGAGACCCAGTACTTC
cdr3_aa: CSVETSGTETQYF

v_call: TRBV19
clone_size: -
cdr3_length: 12
d_call: -
j_call: TRBJ1-5
cdr3_nt: TGTGCCAGTAAGGATGGCAATCAGCCCCAGCATTTT
cdr3_aa: CASKDGNQPQHF

v_call: TRBV3-1/TRBV3-2
clone_size: once
cdr3_length: 12
d_call: -
j_call: TRBJ2-6
cdr3_nt: TGTGCCAGCAGCCAGCGTGCCAACGTCCTGACTTTC
cdr3_aa: CASSQRANVLTF

v_call: TRBV3-1/TRBV3-2
clone_size: -
cdr3_length: 12
d_call: -
j_call: TRBJ2-1
cdr3_nt: TGTGCCAGCAGCCAAGCGGAAACTCGGCAGTTCTTC
cdr3_aa: CASSQAETRQFF

v_call: TRBV18
clone_size: -
cdr3_length: 13
d_call: -
j_call: TRBJ2-7
cdr3_nt: TGTGCCAGCTCACTTGAGGACTTTTACGAGCAGTACTTC
cdr3_aa: CASSLEDFYEQYF

v_call: TRBV6-2/TRBV6-3
clone_size: -
cdr3_length: 15
d_call: -
j_call: TRBJ1-2
cdr3_nt: TGTGCCAGCAGTTCACCTCGGACAGCTAACTATGGCTACACCTTC
cdr3_aa: CASSSPRTANYGYTF

v_call: TRBV7-2
clone_size: -
cdr3_length: 13
d_call: -
j_call: TRBJ1-1
cdr3_nt: TGTGCCAGCCACCCTCTCTCCGGGACGGAAGCTTTCTTT
cdr3_aa: CASHPLSGTEAFF

v_call: TRBV19
clone_size: -
cdr3_length: 13
d_call: -
j_call: TRBJ2-5
cdr3_nt: TGTGCCAGTAGTATAGGACCTGGGGAGACCCAGTACTTC
cdr3_aa: CASSIGPGETQYF

v_call: TRBV20-1
clone_size: -
cdr3_length: 11
d_call: -
j_call: TRBJ2-4
cdr3_nt: TGCAGTGCTAGCATTCAAAACATTCAGTACTTC
cdr3_aa: CSASIQNIQYF

v_call: TRBV20-1
clone_size: -
cdr3_length: 11
d_call: -
j_call: TRBJ2-1
cdr3_nt: TGCAGTGCTGGTCTAGTGGGTGAGCAGTTCTTC
cdr3_aa: CSAGLVGEQFF

v_call: TRBV2
clone_size: -
cdr3_length: 17
d_call: -
j_call: TRBJ1-2
cdr3_nt: TGTGCCAGCAGTGATGGGGGACGCTCCAGGGGAATCTATGGCTACACCTTC
cdr3_aa: CASSDGGRSRGIYGYTF

v_call: TRBV3-1/TRBV3-2
clone_size: -
cdr3_length: 15
d_call: -
j_call: TRBJ1-2
cdr3_nt: TGTGCCAGCAGCCAAGAGGTTCCCCGAGGTGGGGGCTACACCTTC
cdr3_aa: CASSQEVPRGGGYTF

v_call: TRBV19
clone_size: -
cdr3_length: 15
d_call: TRBD1
j_call: TRBJ2-3
cdr3_nt: TGTGCCAGTAGTTCGGCAGGGGGCGCCGCAGATACGCAGTATTTT
cdr3_aa: CASSSAGGAADTQYF

v_call: TRBV3-1/TRBV3-2
clone_size: -
cdr3_length: 14
d_call: TRBD1
j_call: TRBJ2-5
cdr3_nt: TGTGCCAGCAGCAAGGGACAGCTCCAAGAGACCCAGTACTTC
cdr3_aa: CASSKGQLQETQYF

v_call: TRBV5-1
clone_size: -
cdr3_length: 14
d_call: TRBD2
j_call: TRBJ2-1
cdr3_nt: TGCGCCAGCGGGACTAGCGGGGAACGTAGTGAGCAGTTCTTC
cdr3_aa: CASGTSGERSEQFF

v_call: TRBV5-1
clone_size: -
cdr3_length: 16
d_call: -
j_call: TRBJ1-4
cdr3_nt: TGCGCCAGCAGCTTGGGGGGAACCTCAACTAATGAAAAACTGTTTTTT
cdr3_aa: CASSLGGTSTNEKLFF

v_call: TRBV7-9
clone_size: -
cdr3_length: 15
d_call: TRBD1
j_call: TRBJ1-5
cdr3_nt: TGTGCCAGCAGCTTACAGGGGGCTAGGGGTCAGCCCCAGCATTTT
cdr3_aa: CASSLQGARGQPQHF

v_call: TRBV28
clone_size: -
cdr3_length: 14
d_call: -
j_call: TRBJ1-1
cdr3_nt: TGTGCCAGCAGACAACTCGGAACCGACACTGAAGCTTTCTTT
cdr3_aa: CASRQLGTDTEAFF

v_call: TRBV28
clone_size: -
cdr3_length: 14
d_call: -
j_call: TRBJ2-4
cdr3_nt: TGTGCCAGCAGTTTGCGGGACAAAAAAAACATTCAGTACTTC
cdr3_aa: CASSLRDKKNIQYF

v_call: TRBV14
clone_size: -
cdr3_length: 15
d_call: TRBD1
j_call: TRBJ1-6
cdr3_nt: TGTGCCAGCAGCCAAGCAATACAGGGGTATTCACCCCTCCACTTT
cdr3_aa: CASSQAIQGYSPLHF

v_call: TRBV4-3
clone_size: -
cdr3_length: 15
d_call: TRBD1
j_call: TRBJ2-7
cdr3_nt: TGCGCCAGCAGCCAAGGGGTAGGACAGGCTTACGAGCAGTACTTC
cdr3_aa: CASSQGVGQAYEQYF

v_call: TRBV9
clone_size: -
cdr3_length: 14
d_call: -
j_call: TRBJ1-3
cdr3_nt: TGTGCCAGCAGCCCCGGGGACTCTGGAAACACCATATATTTT
cdr3_aa: CASSPGDSGNTIYF

v_call: TRBV6-6
clone_size: -
cdr3_length: 14
d_call: -
j_call: TRBJ2-2
cdr3_nt: TGTGCCAGCAGAGAGGGACCGATCACCGGGGAGCTGTTTTTT
cdr3_aa: CASREGPITGELFF

v_call: TRBV28
clone_size: -
cdr3_length: 16
d_call: -
j_call: TRBJ1-1
cdr3_nt: TGTGCCAGCACCAAGCCGGCCGGGACAAAGAACACTGAAGCTTTCTTT
cdr3_aa: CASTKPAGTKNTEAFF

v_call: TRBV15
clone_size: -
cdr3_length: 16
d_call: TRBD2
j_call: TRBJ2-1
cdr3_nt: TGTGCCACCAGCAGAGATCGGGGACTAGCGGGGAATGAGCAGTTCTTC
cdr3_aa: CATSRDRGLAGNEQFF

v_call: TRBV5-6
clone_size: -
cdr3_length: 14
d_call: -
j_call: TRBJ2-3
cdr3_nt: TGTGCCAGCAGCTTGCAGGGGAGTAAAGATACGCAGTATTTT
cdr3_aa: CASSLQGSKDTQYF

v_call: TRBV10-1
clone_size: once
cdr3_length: 16
d_call: -
j_call: TRBJ1-5
cdr3_nt: TGCGCCAGCAGTGAGTCGGTGGGAAATAGCAATCAGCCCCAGCATTTT
cdr3_aa: CASSESVGNSNQPQHF

v_call: TRBV2
clone_size: -
cdr3_length: 15
d_call: -
j_call: TRBJ1-1
cdr3_nt: TGTGCCAGCAGTGATCATGGCAGGGTAGTGACTGAAGCTTTCTTT
cdr3_aa: CASSDHGRVVTEAFF

v_call: TRBV7-9
clone_size: -
cdr3_length: 14
d_call: TRBD2
j_call: TRBJ2-7
cdr3_nt: TGTGCCAGCAGCTCCGGGACTAGCGGGGCCGAGCAGTACTTC
cdr3_aa: CASSSGTSGAEQYF

v_call: TRBV2
clone_size: -
cdr3_length: 12
d_call: -
j_call: TRBJ1-2
cdr3_nt: TGTGCCAGCAACCCAGGGCTCTATGGCTACACCTTC
cdr3_aa: CASNPGLYGYTF

v_call: TRBV28
clone_size: -
cdr3_length: 15
d_call: TRBD1
j_call: TRBJ2-7
cdr3_nt: TGTGCCAGCAGTTTGGCGGGACAGGGAGCCTACGAGCAGTACTTC
cdr3_aa: CASSLAGQGAYEQYF

v_call: TRBV27
clone_size: once
cdr3_length: 12
d_call: -
j_call: TRBJ1-5
cdr3_nt: TGTGCCAGCAACGTACCAGGTCAGCCCCAGCATTTT
cdr3_aa: CASNVPGQPQHF

v_call: TRBV27
clone_size: -
cdr3_length: 14
d_call: -
j_call: TRBJ2-3
cdr3_nt: TGTGCCAGCAGTTTACACGAACGGGGGAATACGCAGTATTTT
cdr3_aa: CASSLHERGNTQYF

v_call: TRBV7-2
clone_size: once
cdr3_length: 15
d_call: -
j_call: TRBJ1-1
cdr3_nt: TGTGCCAGCAGCAACCTGTGGGGCGCAAACACTGAAGCTTTCTTT
cdr3_aa: CASSNLWGANTEAFF

v_call: TRBV11-2
clone_size: -
cdr3_length: 18
d_call: -
j_call: TRBJ1-2
cdr3_nt: TGTGCCAGCAGCTTAGTGGCACAGGCGACATATTCGAACTATGGCTACACCTTC
cdr3_aa: CASSLVAQATYSNYGYTF

v_call: TRBV6-5
clone_size: -
cdr3_length: 14
d_call: -
j_call: TRBJ2-1
cdr3_nt: TGTGCCAGCACTCTCGCGGCCCCCTACAATGAGCAGTTCTTC
cdr3_aa: CASTLAAPYNEQFF

v_call: TRBV7-2
clone_size: -
cdr3_length: 12
d_call: -
j_call: TRBJ2-7
cdr3_nt: TGTGCCAGCCGTCTGGACAGCTACGAGCAGTACTTC
cdr3_aa: CASRLDSYEQYF

v_call: TRBV7-9
clone_size: -
cdr3_length: 15
d_call: -
j_call: TRBJ1-1
cdr3_nt: TGTGCCAGCAGCCCCAACCCCCCCCTCGGGACTGAAGCTTTCTTT
cdr3_aa: CASSPNPPLGTEAFF

v_call: TRBV10-2
clone_size: -
cdr3_length: 15
d_call: -
j_call: TRBJ2-5
cdr3_nt: TGCGCCAGCAGTGAGTCGAGCTCCCGCCAAGAGACCCAGTACTTC
cdr3_aa: CASSESSSRQETQYF

v_call: TRBV7-2
clone_size: -
cdr3_length: 17
d_call: TRBD2
j_call: TRBJ2-1
cdr3_nt: TGTGCCAGCAGCTTAGTGGCGACTAGCGGGATAGTTAATGAGCAGTTCTTC
cdr3_aa: CASSLVATSGIVNEQFF

v_call: TRBV30
clone_size: -
cdr3_length: 14
d_call: TRBD1
j_call: TRBJ2-7
cdr3_nt: TGTGCCTGGAGTATGTGGACAGGGGTGGACGAGCAGTACTTC
cdr3_aa: CAWSMWTGVDEQYF

v_call: TRBV9
clone_size: -
cdr3_length: 11
d_call: -
j_call: TRBJ2-1
cdr3_nt: TGTGCCAGCAGCGTAGGGGGTGAGCAGTTCTTC
cdr3_aa: CASSVGGEQFF

v_call: TRBV7-9
clone_size: -
cdr3_length: 15
d_call: TRBD2
j_call: TRBJ2-1
cdr3_nt: TGTGCCAGCAGCCCAACTAGCGGGGGAGTCAATGAGCAGTTCTTC
cdr3_aa: CASSPTSGGVNEQFF